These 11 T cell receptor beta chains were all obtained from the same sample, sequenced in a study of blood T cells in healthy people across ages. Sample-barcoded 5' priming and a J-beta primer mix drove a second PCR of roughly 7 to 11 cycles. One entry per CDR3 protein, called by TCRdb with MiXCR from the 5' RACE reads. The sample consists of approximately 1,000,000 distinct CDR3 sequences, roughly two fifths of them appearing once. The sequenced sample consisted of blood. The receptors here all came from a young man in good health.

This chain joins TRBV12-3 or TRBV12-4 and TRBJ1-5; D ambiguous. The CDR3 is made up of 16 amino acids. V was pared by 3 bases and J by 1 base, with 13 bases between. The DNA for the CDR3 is TGTGCCAGCAGTTTGGTAAGGCCAAACAGCAATCAGCCCCAGCATTTT. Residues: CASSLVRPNSNQPQHF.

The CDR3 protein is CASSDDRASYEQYF. The CDR3 DNA reads as TGTGCCAGCAGCGACGACAGGGCCTCCTACGAGCAGTACTTC. V usage is TRBV12-3 or TRBV12-4 and J usage is TRBJ2-7, with TRBD1 identical over 7 bases. This CDR3 has 14 residues. V gave up 6 bases and J gave up 0 bases; unmatched junction bases: 5.

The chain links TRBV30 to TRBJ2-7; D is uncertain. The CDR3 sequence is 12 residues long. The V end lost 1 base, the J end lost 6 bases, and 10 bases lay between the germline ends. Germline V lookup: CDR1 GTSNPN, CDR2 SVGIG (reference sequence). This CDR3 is CAWSENRSEQYF. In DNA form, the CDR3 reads TGTGCCTGGAGTGAGAACCGGAGCGAGCAGTACTTC.

The CDR3 loop is CASSPNRRGGATDTQYF. The CDR3 DNA reads TGTGCCAGCAGCCCTAATCGAAGGGGGGGGGCGACAGATACGCAGTATTTT. This chain uses TRBV7-2 with TRBJ2-3; TRBD2 is a possible D gene (7 bases). Germline V lookup: CDR1 SGHTA, CDR2 FQGNSA. This CDR3 comprises 17 residues. Trimming pared 5 bases from V and 3 bases from J, leaving 21 bases between.

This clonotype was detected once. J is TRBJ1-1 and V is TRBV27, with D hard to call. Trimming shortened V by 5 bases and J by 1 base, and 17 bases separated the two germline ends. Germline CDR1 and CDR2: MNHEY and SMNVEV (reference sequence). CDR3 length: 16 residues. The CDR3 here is CASSPTPGERNTEAFF. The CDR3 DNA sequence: TGTGCCAGCAGTCCTACCCCCGGGGAGCGGAACACTGAAGCTTTCTTT.

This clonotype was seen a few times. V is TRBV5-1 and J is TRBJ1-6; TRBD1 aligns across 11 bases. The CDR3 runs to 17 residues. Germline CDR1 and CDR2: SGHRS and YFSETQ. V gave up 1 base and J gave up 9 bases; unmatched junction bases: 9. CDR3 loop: CASSLTPGQGASSPLHF. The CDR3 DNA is TGCGCCAGCAGCTTGACACCCGGACAGGGGGCGAGTTCACCCCTCCACTTT.

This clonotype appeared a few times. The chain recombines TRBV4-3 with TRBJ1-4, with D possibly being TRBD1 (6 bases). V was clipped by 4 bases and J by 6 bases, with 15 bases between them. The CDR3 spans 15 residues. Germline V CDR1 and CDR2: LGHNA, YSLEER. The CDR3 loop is CASSLQPGQDEKLFF. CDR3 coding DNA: TGCGCCAGCAGCCTTCAACCGGGACAAGATGAAAAACTGTTTTTT.

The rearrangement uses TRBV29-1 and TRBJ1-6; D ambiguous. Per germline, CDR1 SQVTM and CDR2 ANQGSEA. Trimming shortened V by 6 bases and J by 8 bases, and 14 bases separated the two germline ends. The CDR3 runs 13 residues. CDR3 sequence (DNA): TGCAGCGTCACGCGGGTAGCTGATTCACCCCTCCACTTT. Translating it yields CSVTRVADSPLHF.

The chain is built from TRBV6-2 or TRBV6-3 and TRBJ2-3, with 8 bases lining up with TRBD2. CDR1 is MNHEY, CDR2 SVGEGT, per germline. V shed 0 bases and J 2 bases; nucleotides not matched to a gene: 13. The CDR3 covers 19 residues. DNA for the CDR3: TGTGCCAGCAGTTACTCGATGTTTGGGCGGGGGGATGACACAGATACGCAGTATTTT. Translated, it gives CASSYSMFGRGDDTDTQYF.

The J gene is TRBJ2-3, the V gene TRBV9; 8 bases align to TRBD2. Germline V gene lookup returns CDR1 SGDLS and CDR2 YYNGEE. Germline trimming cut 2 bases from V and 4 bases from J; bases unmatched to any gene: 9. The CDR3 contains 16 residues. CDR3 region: CASSVLSGVKADTQYF. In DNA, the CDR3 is TGTGCCAGCAGCGTCCTTAGCGGGGTGAAGGCAGATACGCAGTATTTT.

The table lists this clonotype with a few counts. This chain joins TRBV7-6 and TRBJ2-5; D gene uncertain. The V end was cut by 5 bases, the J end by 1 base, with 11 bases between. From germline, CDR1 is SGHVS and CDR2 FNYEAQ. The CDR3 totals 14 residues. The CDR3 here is CASSRVQSQETQYF. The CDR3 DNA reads TGTGCCAGCAGCAGAGTGCAATCCCAAGAGACCCAGTACTTC. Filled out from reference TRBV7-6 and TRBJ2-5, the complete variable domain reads GAGVSQSPRYKVTKRGQDVALRCDPISGHVSLYWYRQALGQGPEFLTYFNYEAQQDKSGLPNDRFSAERPEGSISTLTIQRTEQRDSAMYRCASSRVQSQETQYFGPGTRLLVL.